This TCR beta chain is from a study of blood T cell repertoires in COVID-19. For the study at large: In each case, the material was cDNA or gDNA derived from T cells, B-cell-depleted T cells, or PBMCs.

Germline CDR1 and CDR2: SGDLS and YYNGEE. Trimming pared 4 bases from V and 5 bases from J, leaving 16 bases between. This CDR3 contains 15 residues. How the authors handled the data: Cell counts per sample came from amplifying reference gene primers. Some clones are missing from TCRdb's copy, which holds only in-frame ones; the method was immunoSEQ multiplex PCR. V and J calls and clone size follow that table, whereas D and trimming were derived from the DNA. The sample includes tens of thousands of clones, roughly nine tenths of them seen just once. The source material was peripheral blood. This rearrangement joins TRBV9 to TRBJ2-1; possible D gene TRBD1, 5 bases. The receptor was derived from a man between 70 and 80 years old with active or convalescent COVID-19. CDR3 residues: CASSPRPDRNNEQFF. CDR3 coding DNA: TGTGCCAGCAGCCCTCGTCCCGACAGAAACAATGAGCAGTTCTTC.